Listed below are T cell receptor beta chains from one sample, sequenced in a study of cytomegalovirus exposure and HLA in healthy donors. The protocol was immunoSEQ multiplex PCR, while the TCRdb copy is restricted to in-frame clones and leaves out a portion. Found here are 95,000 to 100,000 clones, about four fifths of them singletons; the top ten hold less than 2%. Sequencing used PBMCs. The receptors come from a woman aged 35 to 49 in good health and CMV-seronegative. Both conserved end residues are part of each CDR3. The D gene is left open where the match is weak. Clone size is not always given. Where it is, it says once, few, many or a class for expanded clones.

CASSVEGQGVQYF | TGTGCCAGCAGCGTGGAGGGACAGGGAGTGCAGTACTTC | TRBV9 | TRBD1 | . | TRBJ2-7
CAISDNLAGRAFF | TGTGCCATCAGTGATAATTTGGCAGGGCGAGCTTTCTTT | TRBV10-3 | . | . | TRBJ1-1
CASKGSGDTQYF | TGTGCCAGCAAAGGGAGCGGCGATACGCAGTATTTT | TRBV5-4 | . | . | TRBJ2-3
CAWRTSGTDTQYF | TGTGCCTGGAGGACTAGCGGCACAGATACGCAGTATTTT | TRBV30 | TRBD2 | few | TRBJ2-3
CASSLEIFRSGAEGYTF | TGTGCCAGCAGCTTAGAAATATTCCGGTCGGGAGCAGAAGGCTACACCTTC | TRBV7-9 | . | once | TRBJ1-2
CASSSYTSGTSYEQYF | TGTGCCAGCTCATCCTACACTAGCGGGACATCCTACGAGCAGTACTTC | TRBV18 | TRBD2 | . | TRBJ2-7
CASSPAAHVGQGGWELFF | TGCGCCAGCAGCCCGGCAGCACATGTGGGACAGGGTGGTTGGGAGCTGTTTTTT | TRBV4-3 | TRBD1 | . | TRBJ2-2
CASSYSSGANYGYTF | TGTGCCAGCAGTTACTCTTCGGGAGCTAACTATGGCTACACCTTC | TRBV6-5 | . | . | TRBJ1-2
CASSYSAVRSYEQYF | TGTGCCAGCAGTTACTCGGCCGTCAGATCCTACGAGCAGTACTTC | TRBV6-5 | . | few | TRBJ2-7
CASSSLWDRALYSNQPQHF | TGTGCCAGCAGCTCTTTATGGGACAGGGCCCTTTATAGCAATCAGCCCCAGCATTTT | TRBV5-4 | TRBD1 | . | TRBJ1-5
CASSLLAGGGDNEQFF | TGCGCCAGCAGCTTGTTAGCGGGAGGTGGGGACAATGAGCAGTTCTTC | TRBV5-1 | TRBD2 | . | TRBJ2-1
CASSTTQRQPQHF | TGTGCCAGCAGTACGACCCAGCGGCAGCCCCAGCATTTT | TRBV28 | . | . | TRBJ1-5
CASSLVGGQVMAYSNQPQHF | TGTGCCAGCAGCTTAGTAGGAGGGCAGGTGATGGCTTATAGCAATCAGCCCCAGCATTTT | TRBV7-8 | . | . | TRBJ1-5
CAWNIQGAYEQYF | TGTGCCTGGAACATCCAGGGGGCCTACGAGCAGTACTTC | TRBV30 | TRBD1 | once | TRBJ2-7
CASSQDYGQGDSYEQYF | TGCGCCAGCAGCCAAGATTATGGGCAGGGGGACTCCTACGAGCAGTACTTC | TRBV4-3 | TRBD1 | . | TRBJ2-7
CASSYDASGGNEQFF | TGTGCCAGCAGCTACGATGCTAGCGGGGGGAATGAGCAGTTCTTC | TRBV7-6 | TRBD2 | . | TRBJ2-1
CASSPGDYTTDTQYF | TGCGCCAGCAGCCCTGGGGACTATACCACAGATACGCAGTATTTT | TRBV5-1 | TRBD2 | . | TRBJ2-3
CSSSLGGQLYF | TGTTCCAGCAGCTTAGGGGGACAACTATACTTC | TRBV7-9 | . | . | TRBJ2-7
CASSPASDRGISYEQYF | TGTGCCAGCAGCCCGGCGTCAGACAGGGGCATCTCCTACGAGCAGTACTTC | TRBV11-1 | TRBD1 | . | TRBJ2-7
CASSLAGGNEQFF | TGCGCCAGCAGTTTAGCGGGGGGGAATGAGCAGTTCTTC | TRBV5-1 | TRBD2 | . | TRBJ2-1
CASSLAGGTTDTQYF | TGTGCCAGCAGCCTAGCGGGAGGCACCACAGATACGCAGTATTTT | TRBV9 | TRBD2 | . | TRBJ2-3
CASGLEVAGAVNEQFF | TGTGCTAGTGGTTTGGAGGTAGCGGGAGCCGTCAATGAGCAGTTCTTC | TRBV12-5 | TRBD2 | few | TRBJ2-1
CASSYGGDPTEAFF | TGTGCCAGCAGTTACGGGGGGGACCCCACTGAAGCTTTCTTT | TRBV6-6 | . | . | TRBJ1-1
CASSTGTRGNEQFF | TGTGCCAGCAGCACGGGGACCCGGGGGAATGAGCAGTTCTTC | TRBV21-1 | . | few | TRBJ2-1
CASSLFESGGELFF | TGTGCCAGCAGCCTTTTCGAGAGCGGCGGGGAGCTGTTTTTT | TRBV4-2 | . | . | TRBJ2-2
CASSEVGGRASYEQYF | TGTGCCAGCAGTGAAGTGGGCGGGAGGGCCTCGTACGAGCAGTACTTC | TRBV2 | TRBD2 | few | TRBJ2-7
CASSQGRNTYEQYF | TGCGCCAGCTCCCAGGGCAGAAACACCTACGAGCAGTACTTC | TRBV4-3 | . | . | TRBJ2-7
CASSQGVVPAGVEVPNEQFF | TGCGCCAGCAGCCAAGGGGTGGTTCCAGCGGGGGTTGAAGTCCCCAATGAGCAGTTCTTC | TRBV4-3 | TRBD2 | . | TRBJ2-1
CASSIWLAGGAEETQYF | TGTGCCAGTAGTATCTGGCTAGCGGGAGGAGCTGAAGAGACCCAGTACTTC | TRBV19 | TRBD2 | . | TRBJ2-5
CASSLVADTQYF | TGTGCCAGCAGCTTAGTCGCAGATACGCAGTATTTT | TRBV7-9 | . | . | TRBJ2-3
CASSPMDSDYGYTF | TGTGCCAGCAGCCCGATGGACAGCGACTATGGCTACACCTTC | TRBV13 | . | few | TRBJ1-2
CASSIGQNSGANVLTF | TGTGCCAGTAGTATAGGGCAGAACTCTGGGGCCAACGTCCTGACTTTC | TRBV19 | . | . | TRBJ2-6
CASSSGGASYEQYF | TGTGCCAGCAGTAGCGGGGGGGCGTCCTACGAGCAGTACTTC | TRBV6-1 | TRBD2 | . | TRBJ2-7
CASSHTTTYNEQFF | TGTGCCAGCAGCCATACGACAACATACAATGAGCAGTTCTTC | TRBV7-3 | . | once | TRBJ2-1
CASSQGLGDYEQYF | TGCGCCAGCAGCCAAGGGCTCGGGGACTACGAGCAGTACTTC | TRBV4-3 | . | . | TRBJ2-7
CASSPGQGASEQYF | TGCGCCAGCAGTCCGGGACAGGGGGCGAGCGAGCAGTACTTC | TRBV5-1 | TRBD1 | . | TRBJ2-7
CASSQSGQWEAFF | TGTGCCAGCAGCCAATCAGGACAGTGGGAAGCTTTCTTT | TRBV14 | . | once | TRBJ1-1
CASDRGREKLFF | TGTGCCAGCGACAGGGGGCGAGAAAAACTGTTTTTT | TRBV6-1 | TRBD1 | . | TRBJ1-4
CASGTGNEQYF | TGTGCCAGCGGGACAGGCAACGAGCAGTACTTC | TRBV6-5 | TRBD1 | few | TRBJ2-7
CASSLFTENTEAFF | TGTGCCAGCAGTTTGTTCACAGAGAACACTGAAGCTTTCTTT | TRBV28 | . | . | TRBJ1-1
CASSLSGASSYNEQFF | TGTGCCAGCAGTTTATCCGGCGCTAGCTCCTACAATGAGCAGTTCTTC | TRBV27 | . | . | TRBJ2-1
CATQRRGPGETQYF | TGTGCCACCCAAAGGAGGGGACCGGGAGAGACCCAGTACTTC | TRBV27 | . | . | TRBJ2-5
CASSLLTGAGGTGELFF | TGTGCCAGCAGCTTGTTGACCGGGGCGGGGGGGACCGGGGAGCTGTTTTTT | TRBV5-4 | TRBD2 | . | TRBJ2-2
CASSYFGGSGEQYF | TGTGCCAGCAGTTACTTCGGGGGTTCAGGGGAGCAGTACTTC | TRBV6-6 | . | . | TRBJ2-7
CASSLGRTGVWNEQFF | TGTGCCAGTAGCCTTGGACGGACAGGGGTTTGGAATGAGCAGTTCTTC | TRBV19 | TRBD1 | . | TRBJ2-1
CASSLVGTGVDTQYF | TGTGCCAGCAGCTTGGTCGGGACAGGGGTTGATACGCAGTATTTT | TRBV5-6 | TRBD1 | . | TRBJ2-3